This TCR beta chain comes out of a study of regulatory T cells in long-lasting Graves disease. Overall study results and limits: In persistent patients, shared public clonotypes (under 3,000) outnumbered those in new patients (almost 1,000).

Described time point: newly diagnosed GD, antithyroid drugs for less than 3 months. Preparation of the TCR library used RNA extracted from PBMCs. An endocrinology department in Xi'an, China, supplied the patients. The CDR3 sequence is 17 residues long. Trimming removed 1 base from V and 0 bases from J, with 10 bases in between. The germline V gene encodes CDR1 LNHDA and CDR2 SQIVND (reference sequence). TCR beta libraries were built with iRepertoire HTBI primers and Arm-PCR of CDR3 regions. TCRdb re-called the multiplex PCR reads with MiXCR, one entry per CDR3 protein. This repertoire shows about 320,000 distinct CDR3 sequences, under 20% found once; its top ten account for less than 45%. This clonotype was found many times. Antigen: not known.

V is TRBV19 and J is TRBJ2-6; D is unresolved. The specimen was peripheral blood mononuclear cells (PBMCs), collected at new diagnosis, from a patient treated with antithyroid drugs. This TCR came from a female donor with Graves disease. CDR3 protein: CASSIGSVPSGANVLTF. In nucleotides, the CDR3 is TGTGCCAGTAGTATAGGTTCGGTTCCCTCTGGGGCCAACGTCCTGACTTTC.